The 7 T cell receptor beta chains reported below all come from one sample, sequenced in a study of spatial heterogeneity in lung cancer. Time point: sample taken at primary tumor resection. Sequencing covered unsorted whole RNA taken from tumor, nontumor lung or frozen PBMC. One entry per CDR3 protein results from TCRdb running MiXCR on the 5' RACE reads. Of under 7,500 distinct CDR3 sequences listed, 6.5% to 8.5% are singletons. Sequenced material: PBMCs, taken at surgery. The receptor set was obtained from a male donor with early-stage non-small cell lung cancer.

In its sample, this clonotype was seen many times. Since it is a stray read in a library aimed at alpha chains, this beta chain has a size that is not meaningful. The chain carries TRBV28 and TRBJ1-1; no reliable D call. The CDR3 covers 14 residues. Germline loops: CDR1 MDHEN, CDR2 SYDVKM. V dropped 8 bases and J dropped 4 bases, with 17 bases sitting between them. The CDR3 loop is CASHPGPTGTEAFF. CDR3 DNA sequence: TGTGCCAGCCACCCGGGCCCTACGGGCACTGAAGCTTTCTTT.

This clonotype was detected many times. Because this beta chain is a stray read in a library intended to capture alpha chains, its abundance should not be given much weight. This rearrangement joins TRBV7-8 to TRBJ1-2; 8 bases are shared with TRBD1. With V trimmed by 1 base and J by 4 bases, 14 bases remained unmatched. The CDR3 loop spans 18 amino acids. In germline, CDR1 is SGHVS, CDR2 FQNEAQ. CDR3 loop: CASSLERTGPRSSYGYTF. The CDR3 DNA follows: TGTGCCAGCAGCTTAGAAAGGACAGGGCCTAGATCTTCCTATGGCTACACCTTC.

In the case of this clonotype: Since it is a stray read in a library aimed at alpha chains, this beta chain has a size that is not meaningful. The chain employs TRBV5-1 and TRBJ2-3; weak D call: TRBD2 (6 bases). The CDR3 is made up of 17 amino acids. The germline V gene encodes CDR1 SGHRS and CDR2 YFSETQ. V was cut by 3 bases and J by 0 bases, with 17 bases left in between. CDR3 in amino acids: CASSSGLYDTSTDTQYF. CDR3 DNA: TGCGCCAGCAGCTCGGGACTCTATGATACGAGCACAGATACGCAGTATTTT.

This clonotype has at least ten counts. Since it is a stray read in a library aimed at alpha chains, this beta chain has a size that is not meaningful. The rearrangement links TRBV28 to TRBJ2-1; D is unclear. V lost 5 bases and J 8 bases, leaving 10 bases between the germline ends. Germline CDR1 reads MDHEN; CDR2 reads SYDVKM. The CDR3 length is 12 residues. CDR3 nucleotides: TGTGCCAGCAGTCCAGGAATCGATGAGCAGTTCTTC. It yields the protein CASSPGIDEQFF.

This clonotype is labeled as medium-sized. This beta chain turned up in a library designed for alpha chains; as an off-target read, its abundance says little. The chain couples TRBV28 to TRBJ2-3; D is uncertain. This CDR3 has 15 amino acids. CDR1 and CDR2 from the germline V gene are MDHEN and SYDVKM. Trimming shortened V by 8 bases and J by 4 bases, and 19 bases separated the two germline ends. In DNA form, the CDR3 reads TGTGCCAGCCGCGTAGGAGTAGGTCTGGCAGATACGCAGTATTTT. This codes for CASRVGVGLADTQYF.

With respect to this clonotype: This beta chain is an unintended read in a library built for alpha chains; its size means little. The chain couples TRBV12-3 or TRBV12-4 to TRBJ2-2; TRBD1 aligns across 10 bases. After removal of 0 bases from V and 3 bases from J, the junction contained 4 bases not matched to a gene. The CDR3 runs to 17 residues. The DNA for the CDR3 is TGTGCCAGCAGTTTAGCGATCGGGACAGGGGACACCGGGGAGCTGTTTTTT. Its translation: CASSLAIGTGDTGELFF.

This clonotype occurred many times. The size of this beta chain means little, since it is a stray read in a library made for alpha chains. The chain is built from TRBV5-1 and TRBJ1-2; D gene uncertain. Germline V gene lookup returns CDR1 SGHRS and CDR2 YFSETQ. The CDR3 contains 14 residues. The V end lost 0 bases, the J end lost 8 bases, and 14 bases lay between the germline ends. The CDR3 DNA reads TGCGCCAGCAGCTTGGATAGCCACCTTGGAGGCTACACCTTC. It specifies CASSLDSHLGGYTF.